This T cell receptor beta chain is from a study of CD8 T cells in ankylosing spondylitis. Whole-study findings and limits: A TCR beta motif of eight or nine highly homologous variants seemed to mark ankylosing spondylitis blood. Reportedly, matched ankylosing spondylitis synovial fluid was significantly enriched for disease-linked clones.

This clonotype was seen only a few times. Antigen specificity is unknown. Making the TCR beta libraries involved quantitative 5'-RACE with molecular barcodes. TCRdb analysed the 5' RACE reads with MiXCR anew, one entry per CDR3 protein. The repertoire has roughly 91,000 distinct CDR3 sequences, over 6.5% of them found once; the top ten carry nearly 10%. With V trimmed by 4 bases and J by 7 bases, 12 bases remained unmatched. The CDR3 has 17 residues. Germline CDR1 is MGHRA and CDR2 is YSYEKL. This TCR derives from a male donor with ankylosing spondylitis or in good health (not recorded which). Sequenced: blood, either unsorted or a sorted T cell fraction (not recorded which). The chain uses TRBV4-1 and TRBJ2-2; 10 nucleotides agree with TRBD2. CDR3 sequence: CASSPFPSGSYIGELFF. Here the CDR3 DNA reads TGCGCCAGCAGCCCTTTTCCTAGCGGGAGTTATATCGGGGAGCTGTTTTTT.